This is a list of T cell receptor beta chains from one sample in a study of patients and donors after allogeneic stem cell transplantation. TCRdb re-called the RT-PCR reads with MiXCR, one entry per CDR3 protein. The sample has about a million distinct CDR3 sequences; about a sixth are singletons. Sequenced material: blood, either unsorted or a sorted T cell fraction (not recorded which). The receptors come from a human donor who was either an allogeneic HSCT recipient or a stem cell or donor lymphocyte infusion donor (not recorded which). It is not recorded whose cells these are; they may come from a transplant donor. CDR3s include the opening cysteine and the closing phenylalanine or tryptophan. The D gene is left open where the match is weak. The size of a clone is reported for some rows only, either as once, few or many, or as a class for expanded clones.

>TRBV29-1|TRBJ2-3|-|many
TGCAGCGTTGAAGCTAGCCCCAGCACAGATACGCAGTATTTT
CSVEASPSTDTQYF
>TRBV7-9|TRBJ2-1|-|-
TGTGCCAGCAGCTCCAGGGGTGATAATGAGCAGTTCTTC
CASSSRGDNEQFF
>TRBV9|TRBJ2-2|-|-
TGTGCCAGCAGCGGACGCCGGGGACACCGACCGAACACCGGGGAGCTGTTTTTT
CASSGRRGHRPNTGELFF
>TRBV4-3|TRBJ1-1|-|few
TGCGCCAGCAGCCAAGGGACATTCTCTCAGGTTGAAGCTTTCTTT
CASSQGTFSQVEAFF
>TRBV6-2/TRBV6-3|TRBJ1-2|-|-
TGTGCCAGCAGTTACCGGGACATCTCCTGGTTTGATCATGGCTACACCTTC
CASSYRDISWFDHGYTF
>TRBV6-5|TRBJ2-7|TRBD2|-
TGTGCCAGCAGTTACCAAGCGGGAGATGGTGGGCCGCGAGGGGAGCAGTACTTC
CASSYQAGDGGPRGEQYF
>TRBV2|TRBJ2-1|TRBD2|few
TGTGCCAGCACCCAGGGGCTAGCGGGAGCCAATGAGCAGTTCTTC
CASTQGLAGANEQFF
>TRBV7-9|TRBJ2-5|TRBD2|-
TGTGCCAGCAGCCCTTCGGGCGGGGGGCGCGAGGGGGAGACCCAGTACTTC
CASSPSGGGREGETQYF
>TRBV29-1|TRBJ2-7|-|few
TGCAGCGCGCGAGGATTGTACAGGGTCGAGCAGTACTTC
CSARGLYRVEQYF
>TRBV3-1|TRBJ2-7|TRBD2|few
TGTGCCAGCAGCCCAGGGACTAGCGGGGGGGACTACGAGCAGTACTTC
CASSPGTSGGDYEQYF
>TRBV12-3/TRBV12-4|TRBJ2-7|-|few
TGTGCCAGCAGCCCCGGCGACTCTAAGGGGGCCTACGAGCAGTACTTC
CASSPGDSKGAYEQYF
>TRBV29-1|TRBJ2-7|TRBD1|-
TGCAGCGTTACAGGGGCGGCCTACGAGCAGTACTTC
CSVTGAAYEQYF
>TRBV20-1|TRBJ2-1|-|-
TGCAGTGCTCAAATCAGGGACTATGAGCAGTTCTTC
CSAQIRDYEQFF
>TRBV18|TRBJ2-1|-|-
TGTGCCAGCTCACCACATGTCTTGAATGAGCAGTTCTTC
CASSPHVLNEQFF
>TRBV6-2/TRBV6-3|TRBJ1-5|-|once
TGTGCCAGCATTAATGCGGGAGGCCGACTGGGGGGCAATCAGCCCCAGCATTTT
CASINAGGRLGGNQPQHF
>TRBV20-1|TRBJ2-5|-|few
TGCAGTGCTAGACCGTCCCGATCGGAGACCCAGTACTTC
CSARPSRSETQYF
>TRBV12-3/TRBV12-4|TRBJ1-5|TRBD1|few
TGTGCCAGCAGCACGACAGGGGGTATCGATCAGCCCCAGCATTTT
CASSTTGGIDQPQHF
>TRBV29-1|TRBJ2-3|-|-
TGCAGCGTCCTTGCTGGTAGCACAGATACGCAGTATTTT
CSVLAGSTDTQYF
>TRBV2|TRBJ2-1|TRBD2|-
TGTGCCAGCAGCCTAACTAGCGGGGCGCACGAGCAGTTCTTC
CASSLTSGAHEQFF
>TRBV27|TRBJ1-1|TRBD1|-
TGTGCCAGCAGTTCTAGACAGGGCCTTAGATCTGAAGCTTTCTTT
CASSSRQGLRSEAFF
>TRBV5-1|TRBJ1-6|TRBD1|few
TGCGCCAGCAGCTTGGGACAGGGCTCCTTTAATTCACCCCTCCACTTT
CASSLGQGSFNSPLHF
>TRBV20-1|TRBJ1-1|-|few
TGCAGTGCTAAGCCGTTGAACACTGAAGCTTTCTTT
CSAKPLNTEAFF
>TRBV12-3/TRBV12-4|TRBJ2-7|TRBD2|-
TGTGCCAGCAGTGTGGCCGGGGGCAGACCTAGCGGGAGAAGGGACGAGCAGTACTTC
CASSVAGGRPSGRRDEQYF
>TRBV12-3/TRBV12-4|TRBJ2-1|-|-
TGTGCCAGCAGCCCCGAGGGGTTTTTGTTCTATGAGCAGTTCTTC
CASSPEGFLFYEQFF
>TRBV4-1|TRBJ2-3|TRBD2|few
TGCGCCAGCAGCCAAGATTCTAGCGGATTAACAGATACGCAGTATTTT
CASSQDSSGLTDTQYF
>TRBV7-9|TRBJ2-3|TRBD1|-
TGTGCCAGCAGGCGACAGGGGATCACAGATACGCAGTATTTT
CASRRQGITDTQYF
>TRBV9|TRBJ1-2|-|few
TGTGCCAGCAGCGTAGAGACAGTCTTTTTCTATGGCTACACCTTC
CASSVETVFFYGYTF
>TRBV30|TRBJ2-1|-|few
TGTGCCTGGAGTGAAAGGGCAAATGAGCAGTTCTTC
CAWSERANEQFF
>TRBV2|TRBJ1-2|-|-
TGTGCCAGCAGGGGGGCCGTTGCAGGCGATGGCTACACCTTC
CASRGAVAGDGYTF
>TRBV7-6|TRBJ2-5|TRBD1|-
TGTGCCAGCAGCTCCTATCGGGACAGAAAAGAGACCCAGTACTTC
CASSSYRDRKETQYF
>TRBV6-2/TRBV6-3|TRBJ1-1|-|few
TGTGCCAGCAGTTACCTCAGGGCCGATGAAGCTTTCTTT
CASSYLRADEAFF
>TRBV10-3|TRBJ1-1|TRBD1|many
TGTGCCATCAAGAGTACAGGGGATGGTACTGAAGCTTTCTTT
CAIKSTGDGTEAFF
>TRBV5-6|TRBJ2-1|TRBD2|few
TGTGCCAGCAGCTTGGTAGCGGGGGGCTCTACCACCTACAATGAGCAGTTCTTC
CASSLVAGGSTTYNEQFF
>TRBV12-3/TRBV12-4|TRBJ1-6|-|-
TGTGCCAGCAGCCGAATCCTGACAGGTAGAGTTCGGTCACCCCTCCACTTT
CASSRILTGRVRSPLHF
>TRBV20-1|TRBJ2-3|TRBD2|-
TGCAGTGCTACCGCTCGCGGCGGGAGTGGGGCAGATACGCAGTATTTT
CSATARGGSGADTQYF
>TRBV10-3|TRBJ2-7|-|few
TGTGCCATCAGTTCGTTCGCCTACGAGCAGTACTTC
CAISSFAYEQYF
>TRBV13|TRBJ1-6|-|-
TGTGCCAGCAGCTTGGGTGGGGGGAAATCCATGTATTCACCCCTCCACTTT
CASSLGGGKSMYSPLHF
>TRBV20-1|TRBJ2-1|-|few
TGCAGTGCTAGTCGTACAGGGTGGAAGAATGAGCAGTTCTTC
CSASRTGWKNEQFF
>TRBV11-2|TRBJ2-2|-|-
TGTGCCAGCAGCTTAGATTTCCCGGGCGCCGGGGAGCTGTTTTTT
CASSLDFPGAGELFF
>TRBV9|TRBJ1-5|-|-
TGTGCCAGCAGCGTGGGACCGAGCAATCAGCCCCAGCATTTT
CASSVGPSNQPQHF
>TRBV7-9|TRBJ1-2|-|-
TGTGCCAGCAGCTCGACGGGACGGTTGGTCGGCTACACCTTC
CASSSTGRLVGYTF
>TRBV18|TRBJ2-5|-|once
TGTGCCAGCTCACCACAAACAGGGCACCTCCAAGAGACCCAGTACTTC
CASSPQTGHLQETQYF
>TRBV7-6|TRBJ2-2|TRBD2|few
TGTGCCAGCAGCTTAGCGGGACTAGGGGTTTCCGGGGAGCTGTTTTTT
CASSLAGLGVSGELFF
>TRBV21-1|TRBJ2-7|-|few
TGTGCCAGCAGCAAAGGGGCAGGGGACCGAGACGAGCAGTACTTC
CASSKGAGDRDEQYF
>TRBV5-4|TRBJ2-3|-|once
TGTGCCAGCAGCTTGGCCGTTGGCAGGGGAGGTTCAGATACGCAGTATTTT
CASSLAVGRGGSDTQYF
>TRBV3-1|TRBJ1-2|-|few
TGTGCCAGCAGCCAAGAGGCAGGGGCGGCCTATGGCTACACCTTC
CASSQEAGAAYGYTF
>TRBV6-1|TRBJ2-2|-|few
TGTGCCACCTTCAAGCCGGGACAGAACACCGGGGAGCTGTTTTTT
CATFKPGQNTGELFF
>TRBV5-1|TRBJ1-6|-|few
TGCGCCAGCAGCTTGGTAGGGGCTCTGAATTCACCCCTCCACTTT
CASSLVGALNSPLHF
>TRBV6-2/TRBV6-3|TRBJ2-2|-|-
TGTGCCAGCACCGTGAGTAGGACCGGGGAGCTGTTTTTT
CASTVSRTGELFF
>TRBV20-1|TRBJ1-1|TRBD1|-
TGCAGTGCTCACCGGGACAGGGGACGGGCTTTCTTT
CSAHRDRGRAFF
>TRBV12-3/TRBV12-4|TRBJ2-3|TRBD1|-
TGTGCCAGCTCGAGGACAGGGAAAATCCCAGATACGCAGTATTTT
CASSRTGKIPDTQYF
>TRBV29-1|TRBJ2-3|TRBD2|few
TGCAGCGTTGACGGTCTAGCGGGGGTAGGAGATACGCAGTATTTT
CSVDGLAGVGDTQYF
>TRBV18|TRBJ2-1|-|-
TGTGCCAGCTCACCAGGGGGTGTAGTCTCCTACAATGAGCAGTTCTTC
CASSPGGVVSYNEQFF
>TRBV12-3/TRBV12-4|TRBJ1-4|-|many
TGTGCCCGGGTCCTCAATCCTTCCTACGAAAAACTGTTTTTT
CARVLNPSYEKLFF
>TRBV5-1|TRBJ2-6|-|-
TGCGCCAGCAGCTTGGCTGGGGCGAGCTCTGGGGCCAACGTCCTGACTTTC
CASSLAGASSGANVLTF